The 30 T cell receptor beta chains presented below share a single source sample, sequenced in a study of CD8 T cells in ankylosing spondylitis. Findings of the study overall: What appeared characteristic of ankylosing spondylitis blood was a TCR beta motif of eight highly homologous variants.

TCRdb recomputed calls from the 5' RACE reads with MiXCR, one row per CDR3 protein. Altogether about 700,000 distinct CDR3 sequences are present, 15% to 20% being singletons, with the ten largest covering 15% to 20%. For these TCRs, the target antigens are not known. Material for sequencing was blood, either unsorted or a sorted T cell fraction (not recorded which). These receptors originate from a male donor with ankylosing spondylitis.

This clonotype came up a few times. V and J are TRBV4-1 and TRBJ2-4, with D hard to call. V dropped 3 bases and J dropped 7 bases, with 22 bases sitting between them. The CDR3 is 17 residues long. The germline V gene has CDR1 MGHRA and CDR2 YSYEKL. This chain's CDR3 is CASSHVEKTPNSNIQYF. CDR3 nucleotide sequence: TGCGCCAGCAGCCATGTTGAGAAGACTCCCAATTCGAACATTCAGTACTTC.

This clonotype was detected ten times or more. V is TRBV6-1 and J is TRBJ1-5; D not certain. Trimming left V 6 bases short and J 5 bases short, with 11 bases between. Germline-derived CDR1 and CDR2 are MNHNS and SASEGT. The CDR3 loop spans 13 amino acids. The CDR3: CASSRTIDQPQHF. Written as DNA, the CDR3 is TGTGCCAGCAGCCGGACTATTGATCAGCCCCAGCATTTT.

The gene calls are TRBV25-1 and TRBJ1-1; D unresolved. The CDR3 contains 11 residues. V was cut by 11 bases and J by 6 bases, with 13 bases left in between. Germline V lookup: CDR1 MGHDK, CDR2 SYGVNS. Written as DNA, the CDR3 is TGTGCCGCCTCCGAGGCGTCTGAAGCTTTCTTT. Its translation is CAASEASEAFF.

This clonotype was observed a few times. This sequence joins TRBV9 and TRBJ2-1; 11 bases are shared with TRBD1. CDR3 length: 15 residues. Unmatched junction bases numbered 6, after V lost 4 bases and J lost 6 bases. CDR1 is SGDLS and CDR2 is YYNGEE in the germline V gene. The CDR3 DNA reads TGTGCCAGCAGCCCCGAGGACAGGGGGCGCAATGAGCAGTTCTTC. It is translated as CASSPEDRGRNEQFF.

As to this clonotype: At one end, the junction sequence differs from germline, possibly due to a read error. This chain links TRBV4-2 with TRBJ2-2; 7 positions match TRBD2. The CDR3 runs 14 residues. Germline V gives CDR1 LGHNA, CDR2 YNFKEQ. CDR3 sequence reads: CGSSRRREAGELFF. DNA of the CDR3: TGTGGCAGCAGCCGGCGACGGGAGGCCGGGGAGCTGTTTTTT.

The sample holds a few counts of this clonotype. Sequence at one end of the junction differs from germline and may be a read error. V usage is TRBV7-9 and J usage is TRBJ1-1, with TRBD1 as a possible D gene (6 bases). Germline values: CDR1 SEHNR, CDR2 FQNEAQ (reference sequence). The CDR3 extends over 14 amino acids. CDR3 sequence reads: CASSLDEDRPEVPF. Here the CDR3 DNA reads TGTGCCAGCAGCTTAGATGAGGACAGACCCGAGGTCCCGTTT.

CDR3 region: CASSPVAGGGEETQYF. In DNA form, the CDR3 reads TGTGCCAGCAGCCCAGTAGCGGGAGGGGGGGAAGAGACCCAGTACTTC. The gene calls are TRBV5-4 and TRBJ2-5, with 11 bases matching TRBD2. This CDR3 has 16 residues. Germline CDR1 and CDR2: SGHNT and YYREEE (reference sequence). V lost 4 bases and J lost 3; bases outside the gene matches: 8.

This clonotype was seen more than once but under ten times. The genes are TRBV4-1 and TRBJ2-7; perhaps TRBD1 as D (6 bases). The CDR3 sequence is 14 residues long. Germline lookup yields CDR1 MGHRA and CDR2 YSYEKL. V lost 2 bases, J lost 3 bases, and 11 bases lay in between. CDR3 region: CASSQRDTDYEQYF. DNA of the CDR3: TGCGCCAGCAGCCAACGGGACACCGACTACGAGCAGTACTTC.

This clonotype has only a few counts. V usage is TRBV12-3 or TRBV12-4 and J usage is TRBJ2-7; possibly TRBD1 or TRBD2 for D (5 bases each). Trimming cost V 3 bases and J 0 bases, with 12 bases left between them. There are 15 residues in the CDR3. CDR3 region: CASSFGGPSSYEQYF. The CDR3 DNA reads TGTGCCAGCAGTTTTGGGGGACCGAGCTCCTACGAGCAGTACTTC.

This clonotype was counted only a few times. V and J are TRBV7-9 and TRBJ2-5; D call uncertain. The CDR3 has 15 residues. CDR1 and CDR2 (germline): SEHNR, FQNEAQ (reference sequence). V was trimmed by 1 base and J by 4 bases, leaving 13 bases between them. This CDR3 reads CASSLVPAALETQYF. CDR3 DNA sequence: TGTGCCAGCAGCTTAGTGCCGGCCGCATTAGAGACCCAGTACTTC. The whole variable domain, filled in from reference TRBV7-9 and TRBJ2-5, reads DTGVSQNPRHKITKRGQNVTFRCDPISEHNRLYWYRQTLGQGPEFLTYFQNEAQLEKSRLLSDRFSAERPKGSFSTLEIQRTEQGDSAMYLCASSLVPAALETQYFGPGTRLLVL.

This rearrangement joins TRBV20-1 to TRBJ2-1, with D unresolved. In germline, CDR1 is DFQATT, CDR2 SNEGSKA (reference sequence). With 6 bases removed from V and 4 bases from J, the gap between germline ends came to 10 bases. There are 12 residues in the CDR3. This CDR3 reads CSAYPPYNEQFF. The CDR3 bases are TGCAGTGCGTACCCTCCGTACAATGAGCAGTTCTTC.

This clonotype was picked up a small number of times. The CDR3 coding sequence is TGCAGTGCTAGTCCACGAACAGGGGATGGCACTGAAGCTTTCTTT. It codes for CSASPRTGDGTEAFF. The chain has TRBV20-1 and TRBJ1-1, with 7 nucleotides matching TRBD1. Losses at the gene ends were 3 bases for V and 4 bases for J; bases not matched to a gene: 11. The CDR3 extends over 15 amino acids. Per germline, CDR1 DFQATT and CDR2 SNEGSKA (reference sequence).

This clonotype was seen a few times. J is TRBJ2-6 and V is TRBV12-3 or TRBV12-4, with D perhaps assigned TRBD1 or TRBD2 (5 bases each). This CDR3 is 18 amino acids long. V dropped 0 bases and J dropped 2 bases, with 14 bases sitting between them. The CDR3 DNA is TGTGCCAGCAGTTTAGCTAACATGGGGGTGGCTGGGGCCAACGTCCTGACTTTC. Protein: CASSLANMGVAGANVLTF.

The gene calls are TRBV27 and TRBJ2-6; D ambiguous. This CDR3 is 15 amino acids long. Germline V gives CDR1 MNHEY, CDR2 SMNVEV (reference sequence). Trimming stripped 3 bases from V and 2 bases from J, with 8 bases between. Written as DNA, the CDR3 is TGTGCCAGCAGTTTTAGTTGGGCTGGGGCCAACGTCCTGACTTTC. Its protein is CASSFSWAGANVLTF.

V gene TRBV7-9 combines with J gene TRBJ2-2, with a possible D match to TRBD2 (6 bases). CDR3 length: 13 residues. Germline V gene sequence: CDR1 SEHNR, CDR2 FQNEAQ (reference sequence). Trimming took off 4 bases at V and 6 bases at J, with 9 bases between the two ends. CDR3 sequence: CASSSGEAGELFF. CDR3 nucleotides: TGTGCCAGCAGCTCCGGGGAGGCCGGGGAGCTGTTTTTT.

This clonotype occurred a few times. The rearrangement uses TRBV7-9 and TRBJ1-2; possible D gene TRBD1, 6 bases. CDR3 size: 16 residues. Trimming left V 0 bases short and J 5 bases short, with 16 bases between. From germline, CDR1 is SEHNR and CDR2 FQNEAQ (reference sequence). The CDR3 loop is CASSLAPSTGSYGYTF. The CDR3 nucleotides read TGTGCCAGCAGCTTAGCGCCCTCGACAGGATCGTATGGCTACACCTTC.

This chain uses TRBV27 with TRBJ1-4; 7 nucleotides line up with TRBD1. This CDR3 contains 13 residues. Looked up from germline, CDR1 is MNHEY and CDR2 is SMNVEV (reference sequence). The trim removed 11 bases at V and 5 bases at J, leaving 8 bases unmatched. CDR3 sequence (DNA): TGTGCCTCCAGACAGGGAGAAAATGAAAAACTGTTTTTT. This codes for CASRQGENEKLFF.

V usage is TRBV18 and J usage is TRBJ1-2, with D possibly being TRBD1 (5 bases). Per the germline V gene, CDR1 is KGHSH and CDR2 is LQKENI. This CDR3 comprises 14 residues. V lost 3 bases and J lost 1, with 9 bases in between. The CDR3 sequence is CASSPFDSNYGYTF. For the CDR3, the DNA is TGTGCCAGCTCACCGTTCGACAGTAACTATGGCTACACCTTC.

The chain couples TRBV24-1 to TRBJ2-2, with D possibly matching TRBD1 (5 bases). Germline loops: CDR1 KGHDR, CDR2 SFDVKD. V was shortened by 9 bases and J by 0 bases, with 10 bases between the two germline ends. There are 14 residues in the CDR3. The CDR3 DNA follows: TGTGCCACCCGAAGGGGCGCGAACACCGGGGAGCTGTTTTTT. Translated, it gives CATRRGANTGELFF.

This clonotype came up a few times. The chain couples TRBV20-1 to TRBJ2-2; D is tentatively TRBD1 or TRBD2 (7 bases each). The CDR3 has 15 amino acids. V was shortened by 6 bases and J by 5 bases, with 19 bases between the two germline ends. Germline V gene lookup returns CDR1 DFQATT and CDR2 SNEGSKA (reference sequence). CDR3 in DNA: TGCAGTGCCAGGGGGAGGGGGAGAAGGACCGGGGAGCTGTTTTTT. It codes for CSARGRGRRTGELFF.

This clonotype was observed a handful of times. The chain combines TRBV20-1 with TRBJ2-1, with 12 bases aligning to TRBD2. With 0 bases clipped from V and 6 bases from J, the junction kept 6 bases outside the gene matches. The CDR3 contains 16 residues. Germline assignment: CDR1 DFQATT and CDR2 SNEGSKA (reference sequence). DNA of the CDR3: TGCAGTGCTAGAGATCCTCTAGCGGGAGGGGGCAATGAGCAGTTCTTC. Protein: CSARDPLAGGGNEQFF.

J is TRBJ2-1 and V is TRBV15; 7 nucleotides line up with TRBD2. The germline V gene encodes CDR1 LNHNV and CDR2 YYDKDF (reference sequence). The CDR3 runs 16 residues. The V gene end was trimmed by 0 bases and the J gene end by 4 bases; junction bases not matched to a gene: 6. This chain's CDR3 is CATSRDVGRVYNEQFF. In nucleotides, the CDR3 is TGTGCCACCAGCAGAGATGTGGGGAGGGTGTACAATGAGCAGTTCTTC.

J is TRBJ1-1 and V is TRBV4-3; TRBD1 is a possible D gene (5 bases). The length of the CDR3 is 17 residues. Germline CDR1 reads LGHNA; CDR2 reads YSLEER. Between the trimmed V and J ends, which lost 1 base and 4 bases, there was a span of 19 bases. CDR3 sequence reads: CASSQGATGRTGTEAFF. CDR3 nucleotide sequence: TGCGCCAGCAGCCAAGGTGCTACAGGCCGGACCGGCACTGAAGCTTTCTTT.

The chain links TRBV30 to TRBJ2-1; 8 bases line up with TRBD2. The germline V gene has CDR1 GTSNPN and CDR2 SVGIG (reference sequence). Trimming at V came to 2 bases and at J to 4 bases, leaving 4 bases not matched to a gene. The length of the CDR3 is 14 residues. CDR3 loop: CAWSSGSGYNEQFF. CDR3 nucleotides: TGTGCCTGGAGTAGCGGGAGTGGGTACAATGAGCAGTTCTTC.

This chain connects TRBV28 to TRBJ2-1, with TRBD2 identical over 7 bases. V lost 8 bases to trimming and J lost 4 bases; unmatched junction nucleotides: 11. Per germline, CDR1 MDHEN and CDR2 SYDVKM. CDR3 length equals 15 residues. The CDR3 sequence is CASLPRASGYNEQFF. The CDR3 nucleotides read TGTGCCAGCCTTCCTCGCGCTAGCGGTTACAATGAGCAGTTCTTC.

This clonotype was seen more than once but under ten times. The chain combines TRBV6-5 with TRBJ2-7; 7 bases are shared with TRBD2. The V gene's germline CDR1 is MNHEY and CDR2 SVGAGI. J lost 4 bases, V lost 2 bases, and 11 bases had no gene match. CDR3 length equals 16 residues. CDR3 loop: CASSYPRGGNPYEQYF. The CDR3 nucleotides are TGTGCCAGCAGTTACCCGAGGGGAGGGAATCCTTACGAGCAGTACTTC.

This clonotype was seen more than once but under ten times. This sequence joins TRBV29-1 and TRBJ2-7; D remains unclear. V dropped 4 bases and J dropped 2 bases, with 9 bases sitting between them. The V gene's germline CDR1 is SQVTM and CDR2 ANQGSEA. This CDR3 region has 12 residues. CDR3 region: CSVVNSAYEQYF. As DNA, the CDR3 is TGCAGCGTTGTGAATAGTGCCTACGAGCAGTACTTC.

V and J are TRBV20-1 and TRBJ1-2; D is unclear. CDR3 length: 12 residues. V was trimmed by 0 bases and J by 8 bases, leaving 10 bases between them. Germline V gene data show CDR1 as DFQATT and CDR2 as SNEGSKA (reference sequence). The CDR3 DNA is TGCAGTGCTAGAGAAGGCTATGAGGGCTACACCTTC. Translated, it gives CSAREGYEGYTF.

The chain recombines TRBV5-1 with TRBJ1-5, with TRBD1 matching over 9 bases. The junction had 6 bases not matched to a gene; V was cut back by 0 bases and J by 5 bases. This CDR3 has 16 residues. Germline V gene data show CDR1 as SGHRS and CDR2 as YFSETQ. Here the CDR3 reads CASSLGATGGDQPQHF. The DNA for the CDR3 is TGCGCCAGCAGCTTGGGGGCTACAGGGGGCGATCAGCCCCAGCATTTT.

This clonotype was picked up many times. The chain couples TRBV20-1 to TRBJ2-7; 8 positions match TRBD1. The V gene's germline CDR1 is DFQATT and CDR2 SNEGSKA (reference sequence). The CDR3 is 13 residues long. J lost 6 bases, V lost 6 bases, and 10 bases had no gene match. In DNA, the CDR3 is TGCAGTGCCAGCCCCAGGGGGCTTCCCGAGCAGTACTTC. Amino acids: CSASPRGLPEQYF.